This TCR beta chain was sequenced for a study of prognosis after radiotherapy for stage I lung cancer. The authors amplified TCR beta CDR3 from genomic DNA using two-round multiplex PCR. Specific primers for each TRBV and TRBJ gene were what first-round PCR used. As the PCR entered its second round, universal primers were used. Via MiXCR, TCRdb re-called the multiplex PCR reads, giving one row per CDR3 protein. The profile covers some 19,000 distinct CDR3 sequences, with 45% to 55% appearing a single time and less than 35% taken by the ten largest. CDR1 GTSNPN and CDR2 SVGIG come from the germline V gene (reference sequence). With 0 bases removed from V and 7 bases from J, the gap between germline ends came to 10 bases. CDR3 size: 13 residues. This clonotype showed up many times.

The sample here was PBMCs, taken before or after stereotactic body radiation therapy (not recorded which). The clonotype comes from a donor older than 45 with non-small cell lung cancer. This rearrangement joins TRBV30 to TRBJ2-1; tentative D call: TRBD2 (5 bases). The CDR3 nucleotides read TGTGCCTGGAGTGTAAGGACTCGGAATGAGCAGTTCTTC. It encodes CAWSVRTRNEQFF.